The source of this T cell receptor (beta chain) is a study of blood T cells in healthy people across ages. Study background: Per two T cells, template switching captured roughly one barcoded beta molecule.

CDR3 length: 17 amino acids. Germline CDR1 reads SGHRS; CDR2 reads YFSETQ. V was trimmed by 1 base and J by 2 bases, leaving 18 bases between them. Each sample yielded at least 5.5 micrograms of PBMC total RNA. With a J-beta primer mix and a sample-barcoded 5' primer, a second PCR ran about 6 to 11 cycles. The authors tagged each cDNA molecule using a template-switch adaptor with 12 random nucleotides. Each CDR3 protein gets one entry after TCRdb re-called the 5' RACE reads with MiXCR. Here the sample spans about a million distinct CDR3 sequences, 51% being singletons. The TCR originated in an older woman in good health. The J gene is TRBJ2-5, the V gene TRBV5-1; TRBD2 might be the D (6 bases). Sequencing used blood. The CDR3 DNA follows: TGCGCCAGCAGCTTGCCCTTAGTGGGAGGAAGGCAAGAGACCCAGTACTTC. Its protein is CASSLPLVGGRQETQYF.